The 30 T cell receptor beta chains below all came from one sample that was sequenced in a study of T cells in Graves' hyperthyroidism and ophthalmopathy. Researchers amplified the TCR beta CDR3 regions from RNA transcripts. The study used the HTBI primer set for a first-round RT-PCR of the TCR CDR3. TCRdb redid the calling of the multiplex PCR reads with MiXCR, one entry per CDR3 protein. The table records under 450,000 distinct CDR3 sequences, approximately 14% of them present only once. What was sequenced was blood. The receptors were sampled from a young woman with Graves' hyperthyroidism.

This clonotype was found many times. CDR3 coding DNA: TGTGCCAGCAGCCCGGGGGGGGTATATAATTCACCCCTCCACTTT. It specifies CASSPGGVYNSPLHF. The chain uses TRBV11-2 and TRBJ1-6, with D possibly being TRBD1 (5 bases). Germline values: CDR1 SGHAT, CDR2 FQNNGV. V lost 5 bases, J lost 4 bases, and 12 bases lay in between. This CDR3 has 15 amino acids. The whole variable domain, remainder taken from reference TRBV11-2 and TRBJ1-6, is EAGVAQSPRYKIIEKRQSVAFWCNPISGHATLYWYQQILGQGPKLLIQFQNNGVVDDSQLPKDRFSAERLKGVDSTLKIQPAKLEDSAVYLCASSPGGVYNSPLHFGNGTRLTVT.

V and J are TRBV20-1 and TRBJ1-2; maybe TRBD1 (5 bases). The CDR3 contains 16 residues. The germline V and J ends were trimmed by 0 bases and 0 bases, with 14 bases remaining between them. CDR1 DFQATT and CDR2 SNEGSKA come from the germline V gene (reference sequence). CDR3 sequence: CSARDGGTTSNYGYTF. The CDR3 DNA is TGCAGTGCTAGAGACGGGGGGACCACCTCTAACTATGGCTACACCTTC.

J is TRBJ1-1 and V is TRBV19; D is ambiguous. V gave up 11 bases and J gave up 0 bases, with 16 bases separating them. Germline CDR1 and CDR2: LNHDA and SQIVND (reference sequence). The CDR3 sequence is 14 residues long. The CDR3 nucleotides are TGTGCCTCCAGTGGCCCAGGTATGAACACTGAAGCTTTCTTT. It yields the protein CASSGPGMNTEAFF.

On this clonotype: A much larger clone is a single base away; this may be a read error. The conserved closing phenylalanine or tryptophan is absent in this CDR3, likely reflecting a read error. CDR3 amino acids: CASSLTPNTGELFL. DNA of the CDR3: TGTGCCAGCAGCCTGACTCCGAACACCGGGGAGCTGTTTCTT. This chain uses TRBV7-2 with TRBJ2-2; D not certain. Germline lookup yields CDR1 SGHTA and CDR2 FQGNSA. The V gene lost 5 bases and the J gene lost 0 bases, with 7 bases spanning the gap. This CDR3 contains 14 residues.

This clonotype was seen ten or more times. This sequence joins TRBV28 and TRBJ1-3; TRBD1 aligns across 8 bases. CDR1 MDHEN and CDR2 SYDVKM come from the germline V gene. The CDR3 consists of 16 residues. V was clipped by 1 base and J by 2 bases; unmatched bases: 4. CDR3 DNA sequence: TGTGCCAGCAGTTTATCTAGGACAGGGACTGGAAACACCATATATTTT. This codes for CASSLSRTGTGNTIYF.

This clonotype has ten or more counts. The chain couples TRBV7-2 to TRBJ2-3; D tentatively reads TRBD1 or TRBD2 (5 bases each). Trimming took 8 bases from V and 5 from J, leaving 23 bases between them. Germline V gene lookup returns CDR1 SGHTA and CDR2 FQGNSA. The CDR3 covers 16 residues. The CDR3 is CASRSNVGAKVDTQYF. The CDR3, as DNA: TGTGCCAGCCGTTCCAACGTCGGGGCCAAGGTAGATACGCAGTATTTT.

The gene calls are TRBV4-1 and TRBJ1-1, with 7 bases fitting TRBD1. Germline CDR1 is MGHRA and CDR2 is YSYEKL. Trimming at V came to 1 base and at J to 1 base, leaving 9 bases not matched to a gene. The CDR3 sequence is 17 residues long. DNA for the CDR3: TGCGCCAGCAGCCAAGGAGGAGGGGGCGTGGGGAACACTGAAGCTTTCTTT. Amino acid sequence: CASSQGGGGVGNTEAFF.

This clonotype was counted ten times or more. The chain has TRBV24-1 and TRBJ2-1, with D maybe TRBD2 (5 bases). The germline V gene has CDR1 KGHDR and CDR2 SFDVKD. The ends were cut back, 3 bases at V and 1 base at J, with 9 bases in the middle. The CDR3 is 15 amino acids. For the CDR3, the DNA is TGTGCCACCAGTGATGCTAGAGGGTCCTACAATGAGCAGTTCTTC. Translation: CATSDARGSYNEQFF.

The chain employs TRBV27 and TRBJ1-6; tentative D call: TRBD1 (5 bases). Trimming stripped 0 bases from V and 0 bases from J, with 9 bases between. The germline V gene has CDR1 MNHEY and CDR2 SMNVEV (reference sequence). The CDR3 has 17 residues. CDR3 loop: CASSLSLGDSYNSPLHF. DNA of the CDR3: TGTGCCAGCAGTTTATCGTTAGGGGACTCCTATAATTCACCCCTCCACTTT.

This clonotype was picked up a small number of times. The chain employs TRBV11-2 and TRBJ2-1; the D gene could be TRBD1 or TRBD2 (5 bases each). Trimming removed 6 bases from V and 13 bases from J, with 22 bases in between. The germline V gene encodes CDR1 SGHAT and CDR2 FQNNGV. The CDR3 is 14 residues long. In DNA, the CDR3 is TGTGCCAGCAGGCATAGAGGTCCGGAGAGGGGCCAGTTCTTC. Its protein is CASRHRGPERGQFF.

As concerns this clonotype: A clone one base away is much larger, so this may be a read error. The chain couples TRBV5-1 to TRBJ1-1, with D perhaps matching TRBD1 (6 bases). The CDR3 spans 15 residues. Germline CDR1 reads SGHRS; CDR2 reads YFSETQ. CDR3 sequence (DNA): TGCCCCAGCAGCTTGGGGGGACACCAGAACACTGAAGCTTTCTTT. Amino acid sequence: CPSSLGGHQNTEAFF.

This chain uses TRBV27 with TRBJ2-1; TRBD2 is a possible D gene (6 bases). The CDR3 spans 15 residues. Germline V gene sequence: CDR1 MNHEY, CDR2 SMNVEV (reference sequence). V shed 7 bases and J shed 2 bases, with 15 bases lying between them. The CDR3 DNA follows: TGTGCCAGCAATTATGGCGGGGTTGCCTACAATGAGCAGTTCTTC. Its translation: CASNYGGVAYNEQFF.

The sample holds many counts of this clonotype. V gene TRBV5-8 combines with J gene TRBJ2-5, with D unresolved. This CDR3 is built from 17 residues. Germline V gives CDR1 SGHTS, CDR2 YDEGEE. V was trimmed by 2 bases and J by 1 base, leaving 18 bases between them. CDR3 bases: TGTGCCAGCAGCTTAAAATTGGCGAAAGGAATCCAAGAGACCCAGTACTTC. This translates into CASSLKLAKGIQETQYF.

This clonotype has a count of ten or more. The V gene is TRBV20-1, the J gene TRBJ2-4, with a weak D call TRBD2 (5 bases). Trimming pared 0 bases from V and 2 bases from J, leaving 14 bases between. CDR1 and CDR2 from the germline V gene are DFQATT and SNEGSKA (reference sequence). The CDR3 sequence is 16 residues long. The CDR3 bases are TGCAGTGCTAGAGACGCGGGCACGGCGTCCAAAAACATTCAGTACTTC. It translates to CSARDAGTASKNIQYF.

This clonotype was found many times. The chain is built from TRBV20-1 and TRBJ2-5; tentative D call: TRBD1 (5 bases). Germline V gives CDR1 DFQATT, CDR2 SNEGSKA (reference sequence). The CDR3 spans 13 residues. The V gene lost 5 bases and the J gene lost 0 bases, with 10 bases spanning the gap. CDR3 sequence reads: CSAPWGNQETQYF. The CDR3 DNA is TGCAGTGCTCCCTGGGGCAACCAAGAGACCCAGTACTTC.

This chain joins TRBV4-1 and TRBJ2-1; 9 bases match TRBD2. CDR3 length equals 17 residues. Germline values: CDR1 MGHRA, CDR2 YSYEKL. After removal of 0 bases from V and 7 bases from J, the junction contained 10 bases not matched to a gene. CDR3 protein: CASSQDGGGGAWNEQFF. CDR3 DNA: TGCGCCAGCAGCCAAGACGGGGGCGGGGGGGCCTGGAATGAGCAGTTCTTC.

This rearrangement joins TRBV4-3 to TRBJ1-5, with a tentative D call TRBD1 (6 bases). The V end was cut by 0 bases, the J end by 5 bases, with 14 bases between. The germline V gene has CDR1 LGHNA and CDR2 YSLEER. The CDR3 runs 16 residues. CDR3 residues: CASSQDRRKGDQPQHF. The CDR3 DNA is TGCGCCAGCAGCCAAGATCGCAGGAAGGGGGATCAGCCCCAGCATTTT.

This clonotype has only a few counts. The rearrangement uses TRBV9 and TRBJ2-5, with TRBD2 as a possible D gene (5 bases). CDR1 is SGDLS, CDR2 YYNGEE, per germline. Trimming stripped 2 bases from V and 5 bases from J, with 13 bases between. The CDR3 runs 14 residues. The CDR3 DNA reads as TGTGCCAGCAGCGTGGACTCTTTAGGGGAGACCCAGTACTTC. Encoded protein: CASSVDSLGETQYF.

This clonotype was detected only a few times. This chain connects TRBV29-1 to TRBJ2-7, with D perhaps matching TRBD2 (6 bases). The CDR3 has 14 amino acids. The V gene lost 6 bases and the J gene lost 6 bases, with 21 bases spanning the gap. Germline assignment: CDR1 SQVTM and CDR2 ANQGSEA. This CDR3 reads CSVGGRGLPAEQYF. The CDR3 DNA follows: TGCAGCGTCGGGGGTCGGGGACTCCCGGCCGAGCAGTACTTC.

This clonotype was detected ten times or more. The gene calls are TRBV7-2 and TRBJ2-5, with 8 bases matching TRBD2. The CDR3 is 15 amino acids. V shed 6 bases and J 1 base; nucleotides not matched to a gene: 7. Per germline, CDR1 SGHTA and CDR2 FQGNSA. In nucleotides, the CDR3 is TGTGCCAGCAGGTTATCTGCGGGGGGCCAAGAGACCCAGTACTTC. It is translated as CASRLSAGGQETQYF.

The rearrangement joins TRBV20-1 to TRBJ1-1, with TRBD1 identical over 9 bases. Losses at the gene ends were 4 bases for V and 3 bases for J; bases not matched to a gene: 3. The CDR3 has 13 residues. Germline loops: CDR1 DFQATT, CDR2 SNEGSKA (reference sequence). For the CDR3, the DNA is TGCAGTGCTAAACAGGGGGCCGACACTGAAGCTTTCTTT. It encodes CSAKQGADTEAFF.

The table lists this clonotype with a few counts. This rearrangement joins TRBV19 to TRBJ2-7; no firm D call. V was cut by 1 base and J by 2 bases, with 15 bases left in between. CDR3 length: 16 amino acids. CDR1 LNHDA and CDR2 SQIVND come from the germline V gene (reference sequence). CDR3 amino acids: CASSIVSSRNPYEQYF. Written as DNA, the CDR3 is TGTGCCAGTAGTATAGTGAGTAGTCGTAATCCCTACGAGCAGTACTTC.

This clonotype was seen many times. The gene calls are TRBV18 and TRBJ2-7, with a weak D call TRBD2 (5 bases). CDR1 KGHSH and CDR2 LQKENI come from the germline V gene. This CDR3 is built from 15 residues. Trimming pared 3 bases from V and 2 bases from J, leaving 14 bases between. CDR3 in DNA: TGTGCCAGCTCACCGGCCGGGATAGAGACCTACGAGCAGTACTTC. Protein product: CASSPAGIETYEQYF.

This chain joins TRBV12-3 or TRBV12-4 and TRBJ2-1, with D maybe TRBD2 (6 bases). The CDR3 runs 16 residues. The V gene lost 4 bases and the J gene lost 6 bases, with 19 bases spanning the gap. CDR3 DNA: TGTGCCAGCAGTTGGGCCCCGGGACTTTCTTCCAATGAGCAGTTCTTC. It codes for CASSWAPGLSSNEQFF.

This clonotype showed up many times. CDR3 sequence: CATSTEDGSYEQYF. CDR3 coding DNA: TGTGCCACCAGCACCGAGGACGGATCCTACGAGCAGTACTTC. The chain joins TRBV15 to TRBJ2-7; D gene unclear. The CDR3 extends over 14 amino acids. Trimming pared 4 bases from V and 1 base from J, leaving 11 bases between. Germline V gives CDR1 LNHNV, CDR2 YYDKDF (reference sequence).

This clonotype was detected a few times. This sequence joins TRBV5-1 and TRBJ2-2, with 8 bases matching TRBD1. Per germline, CDR1 SGHRS and CDR2 YFSETQ. CDR3 length: 15 residues. V gave up 5 bases and J gave up 2 bases; unmatched junction bases: 5. Written as DNA, the CDR3 is TGCGCCAGCAGACCGGACAGGGTTAACACCGGGGAGCTGTTTTTT. The encoded protein is CASRPDRVNTGELFF.

The sample holds many counts of this clonotype. The V gene is TRBV19, the J gene TRBJ1-1; D remains ambiguous. Germline-derived CDR1 and CDR2 are LNHDA and SQIVND (reference sequence). There are 14 residues in the CDR3. V was trimmed by 3 bases and J by 5 bases, leaving 13 bases between them. The CDR3 region has the DNA TGTGCCAGTAGTATTAACACCCTGGGAACTGAAGCTTTCTTT. Its translation: CASSINTLGTEAFF.

This clonotype was observed many times. The chain links TRBV28 to TRBJ2-7; D is uncertain. This CDR3 has 13 amino acids. Trimming stripped 2 bases from V and 2 bases from J, with 7 bases between. Germline CDR1 reads MDHEN; CDR2 reads SYDVKM. CDR3 in amino acids: CASSLPVTYEQYF. CDR3 DNA: TGTGCCAGCAGTTTACCAGTCACCTACGAGCAGTACTTC. Filled out from reference TRBV28 and TRBJ2-7, the complete variable domain reads DVKVTQSSRYLVKRTGEKVFLECVQDMDHENMFWYRQDPGLGLRLIYFSYDVKMKEKGDIPEGYSVSREKKERFSLILESASTNQTSMYLCASSLPVTYEQYFGPGTRLTVT.

This chain links TRBV5-5 with TRBJ2-5; D is possibly TRBD1 or TRBD2 (5 bases each). Trimming took 5 bases from V and 7 from J, leaving 18 bases between them. This CDR3 has 14 amino acids. Germline CDR1 reads SGHKS; CDR2 reads YYEKEE (reference sequence). Written as DNA, the CDR3 is TGTGCCAGCAGTTTAAGGGACCGAAAAGGGACCCAGTACTTC. Encoded protein: CASSLRDRKGTQYF. Complete variable domain (other parts from reference TRBV5-5 and TRBJ2-5): DAGVTQSPTHLIKTRGQQVTLRCSPISGHKSVSWYQQVLGQGPQFIFQYYEKEERGRGNFPDRFSARQFPNYSSELNVNALLLGDSALYLCASSLRDRKGTQYFGPGTRLLVL.

This clonotype was seen ten or more times. The chain employs TRBV24-1 and TRBJ1-5; D call uncertain. The CDR3 contains 13 residues. V was clipped by 3 bases and J by 3 bases, with 5 bases between them. Germline CDR1 KGHDR, CDR2 SFDVKD. CDR3 loop: CATSDSTNQPQHF. The CDR3 nucleotides read TGTGCCACCAGTGATAGCACCAATCAGCCCCAGCATTTT.